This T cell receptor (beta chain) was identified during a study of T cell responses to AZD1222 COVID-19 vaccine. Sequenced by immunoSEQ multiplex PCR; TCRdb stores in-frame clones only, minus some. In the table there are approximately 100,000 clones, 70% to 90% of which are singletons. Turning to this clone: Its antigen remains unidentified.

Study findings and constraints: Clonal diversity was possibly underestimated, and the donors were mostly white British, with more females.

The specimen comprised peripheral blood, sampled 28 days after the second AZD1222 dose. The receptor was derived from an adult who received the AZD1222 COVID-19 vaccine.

The chain's CDR3 is CASSLRGGSGNQPQHF. CDR3 coding DNA: TGTGCCAGCAGTCTCCGGGGGGGGTCGGGCAATCAGCCCCAGCATTTT. The chain joins TRBV28 to TRBJ1-5; the D gene is possibly TRBD1 (5 bases). CDR3 size: 16 residues. The V gene's germline CDR1 is MDHEN and CDR2 SYDVKM. The ends were cut back, 5 bases at V and 2 bases at J, with 16 bases in the middle. Full variable domain (missing parts from reference TRBV28 and TRBJ1-5): DVKVTQSSRYLVKRTGEKVFLECVQDMDHENMFWYRQDPGLGLRLIYFSYDVKMKEKGDIPEGYSVSREKKERFSLILESASTNQTSMYLCASSLRGGSGNQPQHFGDGTRLSIL.